These T cell receptor beta chains were read from a single sample in a study of T cells in narcolepsy. The repertoire was sequenced with immunoSEQ multiplex PCR; TCRdb's copy has only in-frame clones and lacks some. The data contain 20,000 to 25,000 clones, 85% of them singletons. Sequencing used memory (CD45RA-) CD4+ T cells from blood. All receptors come from a human donor in good health. Each CDR3 is given with its conserved first and last residue. The order of the fields is V gene, D gene, clone size, J gene, CDR3 protein, CDR3 DNA. D genes are given only for firm matches. Where a row states a size, it is once, few, many or the class of an expanded clone; other rows omit it.

TRBV5-1	TRBD1	.	TRBJ1-1	CASSLAPGGDLNTEAFF	TGCGCCAGCAGCTTGGCCCCAGGGGGTGACCTCAACACTGAAGCTTTCTTT
TRBV25-1	.	few	TRBJ2-5	CASSETVAPQETQYF	TGTGCCAGCAGTGAAACGGTGGCCCCCCAAGAGACCCAGTACTTC
TRBV6-5	.	once	TRBJ2-5	CASRAQGSQETQYF	TGTGCCAGCAGAGCGCAGGGATCCCAAGAGACCCAGTACTTC
TRBV7-2	TRBD2	few	TRBJ2-2	CASSFLGLAGGPNTGELFF	TGTGCCAGCAGCTTCCTGGGACTAGCGGGAGGCCCGAACACCGGGGAGCTGTTTTTT
TRBV18	.	.	TRBJ2-3	CASSPTASTDTQYF	TGTGCCAGCTCACCAACGGCCAGCACAGATACGCAGTATTTT
TRBV28	.	.	TRBJ1-3	CASSLLGNTIYF	TGTGCCAGCAGTTTATTGGGAAACACCATATATTTT
TRBV25-1	.	.	TRBJ1-2	CASSHQWGGLYGYTF	TGTGCCAGCAGTCACCAATGGGGCGGGCTCTATGGCTACACCTTC
TRBV15	TRBD1	.	TRBJ2-7	CATSRGAQGVYEQYF	TGTGCCACCAGCAGAGGGGCCCAGGGGGTCTACGAGCAGTACTTC
TRBV11-2	TRBD1	.	TRBJ2-1	CASSRDRGGNEQFF	TGTGCCAGCAGTCGGGACAGGGGGGGCAATGAGCAGTTCTTC
TRBV28	TRBD1	once	TRBJ1-2	CASSFGTGNTRGYTF	TGTGCCAGCAGTTTCGGGACAGGGAATACGCGGGGCTACACCTTC
TRBV21-1	.	.	TRBJ1-5	CASSSTYHRDSYSNQPQHF	TGTGCCAGCAGCTCAACATACCACCGGGACAGCTATAGCAATCAGCCCCAGCATTTT
TRBV7-6	.	.	TRBJ2-1	CASSLGPQYEQFF	TGTGCCAGCAGCTTGGGACCTCAGTATGAGCAGTTCTTC
TRBV5-1	.	.	TRBJ2-5	CASSFDSPKETQYF	TGCGCCAGCAGCTTTGACAGTCCGAAGGAGACCCAGTACTTC
TRBV10-3	TRBD2	.	TRBJ2-3	CAISPHWTSGRTDTQYF	TGTGCCATCAGCCCCCACTGGACTAGCGGGAGAACAGATACGCAGTATTTT
TRBV6-5	TRBD2	.	TRBJ2-7	CASSYRSSGRADEQYF	TGTGCCAGCAGTTACCGATCTAGCGGGAGGGCGGACGAGCAGTACTTC
TRBV30	TRBD1	.	TRBJ1-1	CAWSVVQGVRSTEAFF	TGTGCCTGGAGTGTAGTACAGGGGGTAAGGAGCACTGAAGCTTTCTTT
TRBV5-4	.	.	TRBJ1-3	CASRAGTLGNTIYF	TGTGCCAGCAGGGCCGGGACACTTGGAAACACCATATATTTT
TRBV4-2	.	.	TRBJ2-6	CASSQDITVASGANVLTF	TGTGCCAGCAGCCAAGATATAACAGTCGCCTCTGGGGCCAACGTCCTGACTTTC
TRBV10-3	.	.	TRBJ2-7	CAISETTSSSYEQYF	TGTGCCATCAGTGAGACGACATCTAGCTCCTACGAGCAGTACTTC